This T cell receptor (beta chain) was obtained from a study of OX40 agonist ivuxolimab in advanced cancers. Turning to the study itself: The patients received agonistic anti-OX40 (CD134) antibody ivuxolimab.

Study-wide findings and caveats: The mean number of expanded clones was higher in CD8+ T cells than in CD4+.

This table comes from immunoSEQ multiplex PCR, and its TCRdb copy is limited to in-frame clones, with some not included. The table lists about 22,000 clones, approximately 88% of them singletons. Trimming cost V 6 bases and J 1 base; bases outside gene matches: 7. This CDR3 is built from 16 residues. Germline loops: CDR1 MRHNA, CDR2 SNTAGT. Remarks on this clone: What it recognizes is unknown.

The material was CD4+ or CD8+ T cells sorted from blood, obtained in a trial of the OX40 agonist ivuxolimab. V is TRBV6-4 and J is TRBJ2-3; the match to TRBD2 covers 10 bases. This TCR was sampled from an adult with an advanced solid tumor such as melanoma, head and neck, liver or kidney cancer. CDR3 in DNA: TGTGCCAGCAGCCGTGTAGCGGGAGGTCGCACAGATACGCAGTATTTT. Translating it yields CASSRVAGGRTDTQYF.